This TCR beta chain was identified in a study of a mutant IDH1 vaccine in newly diagnosed glioma. At the level of the study: Patients had eight vaccinations, in weeks 1, 3, 5, 7, 11, 15, 19 and 23. It was radiotherapy, temozolomide, or both that patients received previously, with most receiving both. Study outcomes and limitations: Variations in leading peripheral T cell clonotypes appeared to have no connection with pseudoprogression.

Germline V gene data show CDR1 as SGHNT and CDR2 as YENEEA. CDR3 length equals 14 residues. After removal of 6 bases from V and 6 bases from J, the junction contained 6 bases not matched to a gene. The time point: week 11, during vaccination. Each dose of the vaccine consisted of 300 ug of mutant IDH1 20-mer peptide, with topical imiquimod. New WHO grade 3 or 4 astrocytomas that were IDH1-mutant and ATRX-lost occurred in the donors. This clone was detected only a few times. Its antigen remains unidentified. Repertoires were generated with immunoSEQ multiplex PCR, while TCRdb's copy carries only in-frame clones and drops some. Of 57,000 or so clones in the sample, under 85% were seen once.

The source material was PBMCs, sampled from a glioma patient whose treatment included an IDH1 peptide vaccine. The V call is TRBV11-3, the J call TRBJ2-1; 9 bases match TRBD2. The clonotype originates from a man aged 25-40 years with glioma. This CDR3 is CASSLAGRINEQFF. In DNA form, the CDR3 reads TGTGCCAGCAGTCTAGCGGGACGTATCAATGAGCAGTTCTTC.